This TCR beta chain emerged from a study of shared clonotypes between healthy human individuals (dated by TCRdb to 2018 to 2021). About the study as a whole: The cohort included three men and a couple of women between 18 and 49 years of age. For each donor, CD4 naive and CD4 memory were each run on three plates, CD8 naive on two plates, and CD8 memory on one plate. The study deeply sequenced blood TCR repertoires of about 5 healthy adults to estimate repertoire size and the extent of clonotype sharing between individuals. Libraries were prepared and TCR repertoires were sequenced by different laboratories using diverse techniques, in order to increase sequencing depth and limit assay-specific biases. Each donor's leukapheresis produced roughly between roughly 0.85 and 10 billion PBMCs. Results and caveats for the whole study, not just this receptor: Pairwise subsampling indicated that sequencing depth was expected to affect the degree of clonotype sharing among donors. Only blood was sampled, and tissue TCR repertoires likely differ from those in blood. Because the study included only a small number of donors, the genetic and exposure-history diversity represented was limited. Naive subsets generally had larger estimated clonotype richness than memory subsets. Incomplete sequencing was indicated by rarefaction of sorted-subset datasets, despite the large sequencing depth. Roughly 5.2% of naive CD4, around 3.6% of naive CD8, roughly 2.5% of memory CD4, and 0.35% to 0.5% of memory CD8 clonotypes were shared across a few donors. Clonotypes shared by all four sorted-subset donors showed higher generation probabilities than non-shared clonotypes.

TCR CDR3 regions were amplified from genomic DNA by multiplex PCR using the deep immunoSEQ assay. For each cell subset, the extracted genomic DNA was distributed evenly across all wells of several immunoSEQ 96-well plates, and each plate served as one replicate. For sorted subsets, 150 to 250 ng of genomic DNA, equivalent to 25,000 to 35,000 T cell genomes, went into each replicate PCR. The purified libraries were quantified using a Qubit 3.0 fluorometer, sized with a Bioanalyzer 2100, and then quantified again using the KAPA Library Quantification kit. Every immunoSEQ 96-well plate was sequenced on a separate single-read 150-cycle Illumina NextSeq 550 flow cell. The authors' analysis ran thus. Because the immunoSEQ output held only junctional sequences and lacked quality scores, the filtering could not match the filtering applied to full-length reads. Sequences were annotated with PyIR, a Python wrapper for IgBLAST v1.9, using IMGT germline references to assign V/J genes and CDR3. Reads were filtered out if the reads had weak V/J assignments (E-value above 1e-6), no CDR3, stop codons, out-of-frame junctions, or ambiguous translated residues. V3J clonotypes were defined by identical inferred V gene, J gene, and CDR3 amino acid sequence. Percentage overlap between repertoires was computed as shared unique clonotypes divided by the size of the smaller repertoire. Richness of each repertoire was evaluated using RTK rarefaction, the Chao1 estimator, and Recon v2.1 estimates of unobserved clonotypes. Generation probabilities were computed with OLGA for all TCRbeta clonotypes obtained by the gDNA method from several donors. This is the immuneACCESS table as TCRdb keeps it, with only in-frame sequences that have V and J called. A part of the clones is gone; compared with another copy, unresolved V genes explain less than half, and the rest is unexplained. The D gene and trimming were derived from the DNA, and the V and J assignments and clone size from that table. The sample contains 1.5 million to 1.9 million clones, 95% to 99% of them found a single time. About 0.45% of the sample is taken by the ten largest.

With regard to this clone: Its specific antigen is unknown. One base away there is no much larger clone; base qualities are not given.

Reading from cysteine to phenylalanine, the CDR3 counts 15 amino acids. Only the CDR3 portion is preserved as DNA: 45 bases, with reading frame beginning at the first base. Sequences KGHSH (CDR1) and LQKENI (CDR2) are obtained from the germline V gene. Compared with germline, V lacks 0 bases and J lacks 6 bases; bases without a gene match: 3. Donors were healthy HIV-negative adults with no recently reported acute infections or vaccinations. Every donor was a Caucasian adult residing in Nashville, Tennessee, USA. Magnetic negative selection was used to enrich CD4+ T cells, after which naive cells were positively selected on CD45RA and the negative fraction became the memory subset. Blood was collected by leukapheresis, and PBMCs were isolated by Ficoll-Histopaque density gradient centrifugation and then cryopreserved in liquid nitrogen vapor phase. Purity and quantity of every magnetically sorted T cell population were checked by analytical flow cytometry. Each sorted fraction had its genomic DNA isolated and then quantified by UV absorbance on a Nanodrop 2000c.

The sequenced sample was naive CD4+ T cells sorted from blood. Explained via the paper, the cell subset or site label denotes: CD45RA+ positively selected. The sequence is built from TRBV18 and TRBJ2-7; TRBD2 lines up with 12 middle nucleotides. This TCR was recovered from a man under 40 in good health. The CDR3 loop reads CASSPPTSGSREQYF. The DNA sequence is given as TGTGCCAGCTCACCACCGACTAGCGGGAGCCGCGAGCAGTACTTC.